This T cell receptor (beta chain) was identified in a study of blood T cell repertoires in COVID-19. Overall study context: Acute and convalescent COVID-19 specimens originated in the United States, Italy and Spain. T cells, B-cell-depleted T cells, or PBMCs provided the cDNA or gDNA that served as material.

Under the authors' procedure: Quantification of nucleated cells was approximated via reference gene primer amplification. Some clones are missing from TCRdb's copy, which holds only in-frame ones; the method was immunoSEQ multiplex PCR. Clonal size and the V and J genes are those of that table, whereas D and trimming came from the DNA. The table has about 27,000 clones, roughly 80% seen once. The V gene's germline CDR1 is SGHRS and CDR2 YFSETQ. V was clipped by 0 bases and J by 5 bases, with 14 bases between them. This CDR3 spans 16 amino acids. The chain carries TRBV5-1 and TRBJ1-4; the D gene is possibly TRBD1 (5 bases). The origin of this receptor is a man between 70 and 80 years old with active COVID-19. The specimen sequenced was peripheral blood. CDR3 sequence: CASSLEGGAGNEKLFF. The CDR3 coding sequence is TGCGCCAGCAGCTTGGAGGGTGGGGCAGGGAATGAAAAACTGTTTTTT.